One sample yielded the 13 T cell receptor beta chains listed below, sequenced in a study of cytomegalovirus exposure and HLA in healthy donors. In the PCR, 60 Vbeta and 13 Jbeta primers were used. TCRdb's table, derived via immunoSEQ multiplex PCR, lists solely in-frame clones and lacks some. The sample includes fewer than 55,000 clones, about 64% of them seen just once. The sequenced sample was PBMCs. The receptor source for this set is a man in his sixties in good health and CMV-seropositive.

The rearrangement uses TRBV14 and TRBJ2-3, with TRBD2 matching 12 bases. V lost 4 bases and J lost 0; bases outside the gene matches: 8. Germline V lookup: CDR1 SGHDN, CDR2 FVKESK. This CDR3 has 18 amino acids. The CDR3, as DNA: TGTGCCAGCAGCCCGAGGACTAGCGGGACCACTAGCACAGATACGCAGTATTTT. This sequence encodes CASSPRTSGTTSTDTQYF.

The CDR3 sequence is CAWSRTGYSNYGYTF. Written as DNA, the CDR3 is TGTGCCTGGAGCCGGACAGGGTATTCTAACTATGGCTACACCTTC. This rearrangement joins TRBV30 to TRBJ1-2, with 8 bases matching TRBD1. The CDR3 has 15 residues. The V gene end was trimmed by 3 bases and the J gene end by 0 bases; junction bases not matched to a gene: 6. CDR1 and CDR2 (germline): GTSNPN, SVGIG (reference sequence).

The chain is built from TRBV5-5 and TRBJ1-1, with a tentative D call TRBD1 (5 bases). This CDR3 region has 13 residues. V lost 2 bases and J 7 bases, leaving 12 bases between the germline ends. The germline V gene has CDR1 SGHKS and CDR2 YYEKEE (reference sequence). For the CDR3, the DNA is TGTGCCAGCAGCTTCAGGCAGGGCGGTGAAGCTTTCTTT. Translating gives CASSFRQGGEAFF.

This rearrangement joins TRBV4-2 to TRBJ2-7; possibly TRBD2 for D (5 bases). The CDR3 is 15 residues long. Trimming took off 3 bases at V and 6 bases at J, with 18 bases between the two ends. The V gene's germline CDR1 is LGHNA and CDR2 YNFKEQ. In DNA, the CDR3 is TGTGCCAGCAGCCACCATATCCCGGGGAAGGGCGAGCAGTACTTC. Translating gives CASSHHIPGKGEQYF.

The CDR3 region is CSVRDSSRSDTQYF. CDR3 in DNA: TGCAGCGTTCGGGACTCCTCGAGGTCGGATACGCAGTATTTT. The chain uses TRBV29-1 and TRBJ2-3; TRBD2 might be the D (6 bases). CDR1 is SQVTM and CDR2 is ANQGSEA in the germline V gene. The CDR3 loop spans 14 amino acids. Trimming removed 5 bases from V and 6 bases from J, with 18 bases in between.

The rearrangement joins TRBV19 to TRBJ2-1; D not certain. Trimming took off 5 bases at V and 3 bases at J, with 20 bases between the two ends. Germline V gene sequence: CDR1 LNHDA, CDR2 SQIVND (reference sequence). There are 17 residues in the CDR3. For the CDR3, the DNA is TGTGCCAGTAGTCCACTACTCAGCGAATCACTCTACAATGAGCAGTTCTTC. Translated: CASSPLLSESLYNEQFF.

A few counts support this clone. The chain has TRBV2 and TRBJ1-1; D possibly corresponds to TRBD1 (6 bases). V shed 4 bases and J shed 0 bases, with 12 bases lying between them. CDR3 size: 15 residues. The V gene's germline CDR1 is SNHLY and CDR2 FYNNEI. This CDR3 reads CASSAQGSMNTEAFF. The CDR3, as DNA: TGTGCCAGCAGTGCACAGGGCAGCATGAACACTGAAGCTTTCTTT.

V gene TRBV4-2 combines with J gene TRBJ1-5, with 11 bases aligning to TRBD1. The junction had 8 bases not matched to a gene; V was cut back by 4 bases and J by 6 bases. CDR3 length: 16 amino acids. Germline V gene data show CDR1 as LGHNA and CDR2 as YNFKEQ. The CDR3 nucleotides are TGTGCCAGCAGCCCCCGGACAGGGGGCGCGGGTCAGCCCCAGCATTTT. It translates to CASSPRTGGAGQPQHF.

The chain employs TRBV5-1 and TRBJ2-7; 10 nucleotides match TRBD1. Germline CDR1 SGHRS, CDR2 YFSETQ. After removal of 1 base from V and 6 bases from J, the junction contained 10 bases not matched to a gene. This CDR3 contains 16 residues. In DNA form, the CDR3 reads TGCGCCAGCAGCTTGACCTCGGGACAGGGGTTCAGCGAGCAGTACTTC. This codes for CASSLTSGQGFSEQYF.

The chain joins TRBV7-2 to TRBJ1-4; 8 bases match TRBD1. V lost 5 bases and J lost 8; bases outside the gene matches: 13. Germline V lookup: CDR1 SGHTA, CDR2 FQGNSA. This CDR3 spans 16 amino acids. For the CDR3, the DNA is TGTGCCAGCAGCGTTAGACAGGGGTTTGGCTTAGAAAAACTGTTTTTT. It specifies CASSVRQGFGLEKLFF.

This sequence joins TRBV18 and TRBJ2-5; 9 bases map to TRBD1. In germline, CDR1 is KGHSH, CDR2 LQKENI. This CDR3 has 13 amino acids. The V segment lost 3 bases and the J segment 5 bases; nucleotides outside the gene matches: 1. The CDR3 protein is CASSPGTGETQYF. CDR3 sequence (DNA): TGTGCCAGCTCACCTGGGACAGGGGAGACCCAGTACTTC.

This clone is a singleton in its sample. The genes are TRBV5-6 and TRBJ2-5, with 7 bases aligning to TRBD1. Trimming removed 4 bases from V and 2 bases from J; junction bases left unmatched: 2. CDR1 is SGHDT and CDR2 is YYEEEE in the germline V gene. This CDR3 has 13 residues. The CDR3 coding sequence is TGTGCCAGCAGCAGGGACAGACAAGAGACCCAGTACTTC. It yields the protein CASSRDRQETQYF.

There are a few counts of this clone. V gene TRBV6-1 combines with J gene TRBJ2-7; 7 bases match TRBD1. V lost 0 bases, J lost 6 bases, and 8 bases stayed unmatched. CDR3 length: 15 amino acids. The germline CDR1 and CDR2 sequences are MNHNS and SASEGT. The CDR3 nucleotides read TGTGCCAGCAGTGAAGCGCTAACAGGGGAAGGCGAGCAGTACTTC. Protein product: CASSEALTGEGEQYF.